A selection of T cell receptor beta chains follows, all from one sample in a study of cytomegalovirus exposure and HLA in healthy donors. Sequenced by immunoSEQ multiplex PCR; TCRdb stores in-frame clones only, minus some. This sample yields approximately 190,000 clones, of which roughly 86% are seen a single time; approximately 3.6% belongs to the top ten. The sequenced sample consisted of PBMCs. The receptors shown here come from a man aged 40-50 years in good health and CMV-seropositive. CDR3s include the opening cysteine and the closing phenylalanine or tryptophan. Fields, in order: V gene, D gene, J gene, CDR3 DNA, CDR3 protein. D genes are given only for firm matches.

v_call: TRBV4-1
d_call: TRBD1
j_call: TRBJ1-4
cdr3_nt: TGCGCCAGCAGCCAGCGACGGGACAGGGAGGATGAAAAACTGTTTTTT
cdr3_aa: CASSQRRDREDEKLFF

v_call: TRBV5-4
d_call: -
j_call: TRBJ2-5
cdr3_nt: TGTGCCAGCAGCTTGACGGGCGGAGGAGAGACCCAGTACTTC
cdr3_aa: CASSLTGGGETQYF

v_call: TRBV15
d_call: TRBD2
j_call: TRBJ2-1
cdr3_nt: TGTGCCACCAGCAGACTAGCGGGGAGCTCCTACAATGAGCAGTTCTTC
cdr3_aa: CATSRLAGSSYNEQFF

v_call: TRBV10-3
d_call: TRBD1
j_call: TRBJ2-7
cdr3_nt: TGTGCCATTACCTCGGGACAGGGCTACGAGCAGTACTTC
cdr3_aa: CAITSGQGYEQYF

v_call: TRBV29-1
d_call: -
j_call: TRBJ2-5
cdr3_nt: TGCAGCGTTGACCGGGACACGGAGACCCAGTACTTC
cdr3_aa: CSVDRDTETQYF

v_call: TRBV5-1
d_call: TRBD2
j_call: TRBJ2-5
cdr3_nt: TGCGCCAGCAGCTTGGCTTTACAGGGACTAGGAGAGACCCAGTACTTC
cdr3_aa: CASSLALQGLGETQYF

v_call: TRBV4-2
d_call: -
j_call: TRBJ2-1
cdr3_nt: TGTGCCAGCAGCCAGGAGCGGGCCTCCTACAATGAGCAGTTCTTC
cdr3_aa: CASSQERASYNEQFF

v_call: TRBV7-9
d_call: TRBD2
j_call: TRBJ2-1
cdr3_nt: TGTGCCAGCAGCTTAGAGCTAGTAGCGGGAGGTCCTTTAAATGAGCAGTTCTTC
cdr3_aa: CASSLELVAGGPLNEQFF

v_call: TRBV7-9
d_call: -
j_call: TRBJ1-2
cdr3_nt: TGTGCCAGCAGCTTAGAGGCGGGGGCAGGAGGCTACACCTTC
cdr3_aa: CASSLEAGAGGYTF

v_call: TRBV4-2
d_call: -
j_call: TRBJ2-3
cdr3_nt: TGTGCCAGCAGCCAAGATCTAGGCCCCCGGCTTAGCACAGATACGCAGTATTTT
cdr3_aa: CASSQDLGPRLSTDTQYF